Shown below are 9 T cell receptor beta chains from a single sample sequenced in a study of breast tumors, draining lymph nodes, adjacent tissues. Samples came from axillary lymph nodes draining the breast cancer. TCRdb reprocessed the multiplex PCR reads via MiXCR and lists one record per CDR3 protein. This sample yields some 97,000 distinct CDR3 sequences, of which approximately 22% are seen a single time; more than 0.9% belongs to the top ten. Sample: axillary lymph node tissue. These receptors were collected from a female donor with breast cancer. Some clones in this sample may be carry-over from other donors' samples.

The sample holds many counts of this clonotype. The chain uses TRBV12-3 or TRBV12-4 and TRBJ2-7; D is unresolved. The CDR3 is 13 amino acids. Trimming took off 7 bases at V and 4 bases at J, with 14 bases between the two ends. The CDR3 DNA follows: TGTGCCAGCACCATTAGAGGCTGGTACGAGCAGTACTTC. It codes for CASTIRGWYEQYF.

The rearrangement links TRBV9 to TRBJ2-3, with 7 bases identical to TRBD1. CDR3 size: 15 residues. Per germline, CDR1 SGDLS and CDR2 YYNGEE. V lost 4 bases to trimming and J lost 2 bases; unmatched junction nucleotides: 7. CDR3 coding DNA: TGTGCCAGCAGCCGACAGGGCTCCTCCACAGATACGCAGTATTTT. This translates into CASSRQGSSTDTQYF.

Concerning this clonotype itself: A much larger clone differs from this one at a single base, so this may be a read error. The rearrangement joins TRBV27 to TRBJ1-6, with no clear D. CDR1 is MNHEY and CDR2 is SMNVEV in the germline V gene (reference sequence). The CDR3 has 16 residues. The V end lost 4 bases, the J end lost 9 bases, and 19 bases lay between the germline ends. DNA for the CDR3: TGTGCCAGCAGTTCCTATGGTGGCAGCGCTTTTTCACCCCTCCACTTT. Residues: CASSSYGGSAFSPLHF.

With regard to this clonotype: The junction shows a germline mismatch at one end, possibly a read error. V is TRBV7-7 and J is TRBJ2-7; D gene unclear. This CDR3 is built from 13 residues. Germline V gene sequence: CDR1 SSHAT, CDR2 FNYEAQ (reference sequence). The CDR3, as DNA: TGTGCTAGCAGCCACCACACTGGTAGCGAGCAGTACTTC. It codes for CASSHHTGSEQYF.

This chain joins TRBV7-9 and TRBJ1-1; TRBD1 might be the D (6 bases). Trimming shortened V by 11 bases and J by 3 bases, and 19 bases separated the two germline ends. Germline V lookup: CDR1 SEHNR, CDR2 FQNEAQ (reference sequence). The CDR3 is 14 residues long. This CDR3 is CAGRLTGGDTEAFF. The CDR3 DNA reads TGTGCCGGTAGACTGACAGGCGGGGACACTGAAGCTTTCTTT.

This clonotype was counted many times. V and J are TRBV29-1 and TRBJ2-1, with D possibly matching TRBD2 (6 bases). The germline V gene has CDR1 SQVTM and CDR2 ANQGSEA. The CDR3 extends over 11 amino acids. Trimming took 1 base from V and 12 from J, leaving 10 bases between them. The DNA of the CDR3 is TGCAGCGTTGAAGTGGGGGGTTGGCAGTTCTTC. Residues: CSVEVGGWQFF.

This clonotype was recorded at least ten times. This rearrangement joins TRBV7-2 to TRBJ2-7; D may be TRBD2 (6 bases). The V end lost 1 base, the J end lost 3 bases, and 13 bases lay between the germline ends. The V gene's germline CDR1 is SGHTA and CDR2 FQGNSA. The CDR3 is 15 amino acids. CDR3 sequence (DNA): TGTGCCAGCAGCTTAGGGATTAGCGGAAACTACGAGCAGTACTTC. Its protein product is CASSLGISGNYEQYF.

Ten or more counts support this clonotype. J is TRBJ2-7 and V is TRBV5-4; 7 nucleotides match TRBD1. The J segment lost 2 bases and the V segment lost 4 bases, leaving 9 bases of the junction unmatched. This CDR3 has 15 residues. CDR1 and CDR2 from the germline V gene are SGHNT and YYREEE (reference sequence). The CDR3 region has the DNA TGTGCCAGCAGCACGTCCGGGACAGACCCCTACGAGCAGTACTTC. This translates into CASSTSGTDPYEQYF.

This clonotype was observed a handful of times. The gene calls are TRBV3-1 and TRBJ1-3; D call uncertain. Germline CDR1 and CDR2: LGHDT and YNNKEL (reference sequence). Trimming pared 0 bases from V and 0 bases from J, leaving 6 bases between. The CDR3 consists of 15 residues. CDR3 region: CASSQERNSGNTIYF. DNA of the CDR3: TGTGCCAGCAGCCAAGAAAGAAACTCTGGAAACACCATATATTTT.